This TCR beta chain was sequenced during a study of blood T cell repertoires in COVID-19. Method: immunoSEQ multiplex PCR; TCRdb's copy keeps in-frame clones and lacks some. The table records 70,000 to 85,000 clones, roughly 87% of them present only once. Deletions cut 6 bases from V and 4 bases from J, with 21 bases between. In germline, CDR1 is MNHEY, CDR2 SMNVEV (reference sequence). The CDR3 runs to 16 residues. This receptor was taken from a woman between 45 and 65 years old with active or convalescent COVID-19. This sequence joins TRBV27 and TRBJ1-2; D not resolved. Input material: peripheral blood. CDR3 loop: CASSAGRVSGTYGYTF. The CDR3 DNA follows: TGTGCCAGCAGCGCCGGGAGGGTAAGCGGAACCTATGGCTACACCTTC.